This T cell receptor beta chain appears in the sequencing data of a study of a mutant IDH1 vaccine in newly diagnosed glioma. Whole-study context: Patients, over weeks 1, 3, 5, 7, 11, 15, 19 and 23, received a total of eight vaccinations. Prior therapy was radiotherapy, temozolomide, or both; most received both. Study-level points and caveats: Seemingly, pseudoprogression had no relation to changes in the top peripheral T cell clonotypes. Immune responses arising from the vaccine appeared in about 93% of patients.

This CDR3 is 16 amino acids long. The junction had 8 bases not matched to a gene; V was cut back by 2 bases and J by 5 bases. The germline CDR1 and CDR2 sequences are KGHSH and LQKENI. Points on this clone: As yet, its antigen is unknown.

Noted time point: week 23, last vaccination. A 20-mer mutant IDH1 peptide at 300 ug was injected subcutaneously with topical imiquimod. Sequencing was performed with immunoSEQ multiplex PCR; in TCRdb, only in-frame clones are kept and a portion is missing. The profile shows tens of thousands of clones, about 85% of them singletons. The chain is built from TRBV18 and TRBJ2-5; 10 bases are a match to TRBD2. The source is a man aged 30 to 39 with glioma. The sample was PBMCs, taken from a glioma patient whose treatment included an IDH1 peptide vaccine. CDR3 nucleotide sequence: TGTGCCAGCTCACCATTTCAGCGGGGGGGCCTGGAGACCCAGTACTTC. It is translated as CASSPFQRGGLETQYF.